This T cell receptor (beta chain) appears in the sequencing data of a study of cytomegalovirus exposure and HLA in healthy donors. Primers: 60 Vbeta forward and 13 Jbeta reverse. The data were produced by immunoSEQ multiplex PCR, yet TCRdb's version contains in-frame clones alone and is incomplete. Seen here are 150,000 to 200,000 clones, roughly 12% observed once, and the top ten hold over 6.5%. Study-level points and caveats: Relative to the approximately 660-donor mean, N-insertions were reportedly fewer in an Asian-associated ancestry cluster in a later analysis.

A note on this clone: Its antigen is currently unknown.

Germline CDR1 and CDR2: MGHRA and YSYEKL. The CDR3 is 15 residues long. Trimming took off 0 bases at V and 4 bases at J, with 12 bases between the two ends. The sequence came from a man aged 50-60 years in good health and CMV-seropositive. The sample comprised PBMCs. The chain couples TRBV4-1 to TRBJ1-2; possibly TRBD1 for D (5 bases). The CDR3 is CASSQEPQGSYGYTF. The DNA of the CDR3 is TGCGCCAGCAGCCAAGAACCCCAGGGTAGCTATGGCTACACCTTC.